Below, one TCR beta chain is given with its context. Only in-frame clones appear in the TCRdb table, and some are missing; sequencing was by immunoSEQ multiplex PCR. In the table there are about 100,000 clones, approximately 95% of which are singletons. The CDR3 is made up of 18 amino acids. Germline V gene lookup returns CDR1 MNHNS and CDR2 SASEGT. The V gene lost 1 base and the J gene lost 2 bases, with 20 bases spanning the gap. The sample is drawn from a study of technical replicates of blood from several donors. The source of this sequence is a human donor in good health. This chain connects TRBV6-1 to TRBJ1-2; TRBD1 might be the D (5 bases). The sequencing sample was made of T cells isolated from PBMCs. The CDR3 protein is CASSEVYIGGRANYGYTF. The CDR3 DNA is TGTGCCAGCAGTGAAGTCTATATCGGGGGTAGAGCCAACTATGGCTACACCTTC.